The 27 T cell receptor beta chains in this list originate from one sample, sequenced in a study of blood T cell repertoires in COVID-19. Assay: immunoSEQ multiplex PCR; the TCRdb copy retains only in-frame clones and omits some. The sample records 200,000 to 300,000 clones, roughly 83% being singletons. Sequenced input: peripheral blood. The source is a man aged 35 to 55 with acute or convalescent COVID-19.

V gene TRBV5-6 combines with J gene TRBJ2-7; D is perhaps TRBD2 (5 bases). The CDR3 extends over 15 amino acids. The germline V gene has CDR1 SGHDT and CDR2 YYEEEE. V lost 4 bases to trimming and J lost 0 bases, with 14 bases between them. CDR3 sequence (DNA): TGTGCCAGCAGCCTGGGGAGAGGGAGCTCCTACGAGCAGTACTTC. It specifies CASSLGRGSSYEQYF.

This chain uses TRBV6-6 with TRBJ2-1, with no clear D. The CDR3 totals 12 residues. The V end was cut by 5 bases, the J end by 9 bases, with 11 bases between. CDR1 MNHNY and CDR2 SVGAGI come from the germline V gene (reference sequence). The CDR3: CASSVLYGEQFF. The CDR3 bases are TGTGCCAGCAGTGTCCTGTACGGTGAGCAGTTCTTC.

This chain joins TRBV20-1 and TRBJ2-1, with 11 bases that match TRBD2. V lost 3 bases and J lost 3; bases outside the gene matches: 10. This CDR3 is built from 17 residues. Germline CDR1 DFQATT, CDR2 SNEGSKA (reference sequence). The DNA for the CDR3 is TGCAGTGCTAGTCCAGGGGTTACTAGCGGGAGCTACAATGAGCAGTTCTTC. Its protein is CSASPGVTSGSYNEQFF.

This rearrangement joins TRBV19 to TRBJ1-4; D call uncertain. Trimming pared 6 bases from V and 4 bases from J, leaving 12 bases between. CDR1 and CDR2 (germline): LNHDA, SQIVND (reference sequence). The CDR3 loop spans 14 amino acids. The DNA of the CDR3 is TGTGCCAGTAGCCTCGCCGGAGATAATGAAAAACTGTTTTTT. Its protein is CASSLAGDNEKLFF.

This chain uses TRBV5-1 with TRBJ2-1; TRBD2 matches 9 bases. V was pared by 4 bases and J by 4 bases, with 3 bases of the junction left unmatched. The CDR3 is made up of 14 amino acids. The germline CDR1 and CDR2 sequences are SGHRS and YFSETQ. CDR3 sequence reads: CASSAGGPYNEQFF. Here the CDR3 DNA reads TGCGCCAGCAGCGCGGGAGGGCCTTACAATGAGCAGTTCTTC.

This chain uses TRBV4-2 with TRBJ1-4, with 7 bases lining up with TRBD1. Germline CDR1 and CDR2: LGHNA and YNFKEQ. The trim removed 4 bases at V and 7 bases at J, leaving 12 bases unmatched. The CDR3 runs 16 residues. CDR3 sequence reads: CASSPSRTGASEKLFF. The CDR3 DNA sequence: TGTGCCAGCAGCCCAAGTCGTACAGGGGCGAGTGAAAAACTGTTTTTT.

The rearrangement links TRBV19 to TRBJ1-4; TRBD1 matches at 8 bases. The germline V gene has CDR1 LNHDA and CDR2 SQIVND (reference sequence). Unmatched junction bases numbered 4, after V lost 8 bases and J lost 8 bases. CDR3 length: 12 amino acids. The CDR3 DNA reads TGTGCCAGTCGGGACAGGAGAGAAAAACTGTTTTTT. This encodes CASRDRREKLFF.

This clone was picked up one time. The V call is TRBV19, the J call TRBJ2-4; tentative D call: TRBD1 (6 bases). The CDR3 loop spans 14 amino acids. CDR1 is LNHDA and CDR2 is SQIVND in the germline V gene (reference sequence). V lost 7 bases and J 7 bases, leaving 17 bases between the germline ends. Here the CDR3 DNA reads TGTGCCAGTATCGAAGGGGGTCGGAATAACATTCAGTACTTC. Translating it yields CASIEGGRNNIQYF.

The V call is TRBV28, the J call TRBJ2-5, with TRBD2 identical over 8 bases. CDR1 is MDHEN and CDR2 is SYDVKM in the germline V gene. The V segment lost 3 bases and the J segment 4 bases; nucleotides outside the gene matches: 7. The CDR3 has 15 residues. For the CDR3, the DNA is TGTGCCAGCAGTTTCCCTCTGGCGGGAGGAGAGACCCAGTACTTC. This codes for CASSFPLAGGETQYF. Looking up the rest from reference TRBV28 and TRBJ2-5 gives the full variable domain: DVKVTQSSRYLVKRTGEKVFLECVQDMDHENMFWYRQDPGLGLRLIYFSYDVKMKEKGDIPEGYSVSREKKERFSLILESASTNQTSMYLCASSFPLAGGETQYFGPGTRLLVL.

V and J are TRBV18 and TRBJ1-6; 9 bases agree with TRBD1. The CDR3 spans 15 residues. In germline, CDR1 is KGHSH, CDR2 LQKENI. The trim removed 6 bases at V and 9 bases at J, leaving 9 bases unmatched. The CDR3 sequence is CASSSGTGSGSPLHF. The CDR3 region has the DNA TGTGCCAGCTCGAGCGGGACAGGGTCGGGTTCACCCCTCCACTTT. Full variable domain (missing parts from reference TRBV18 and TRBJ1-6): NAGVMQNPRHLVRRRGQEARLRCSPMKGHSHVYWYRQLPEEGLKFMVYLQKENIIDESGMPKERFSAEFPKEGPSILRIQQVVRGDSAAYFCASSSGTGSGSPLHFGNGTRLTVT.

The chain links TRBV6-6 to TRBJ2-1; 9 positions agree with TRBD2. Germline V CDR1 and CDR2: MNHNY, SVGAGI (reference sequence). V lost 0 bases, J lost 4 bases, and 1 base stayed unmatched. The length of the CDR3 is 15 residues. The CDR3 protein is CASSYSTSGYNEQFF. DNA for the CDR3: TGTGCCAGCAGTTACTCAACTAGCGGGTACAATGAGCAGTTCTTC.

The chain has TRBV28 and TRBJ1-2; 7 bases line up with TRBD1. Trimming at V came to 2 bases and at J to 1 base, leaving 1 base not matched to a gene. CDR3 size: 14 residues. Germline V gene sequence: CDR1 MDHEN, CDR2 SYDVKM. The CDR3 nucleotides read TGTGCCAGCAGTTTACCAGGGGGTAACTATGGCTACACCTTC. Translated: CASSLPGGNYGYTF.

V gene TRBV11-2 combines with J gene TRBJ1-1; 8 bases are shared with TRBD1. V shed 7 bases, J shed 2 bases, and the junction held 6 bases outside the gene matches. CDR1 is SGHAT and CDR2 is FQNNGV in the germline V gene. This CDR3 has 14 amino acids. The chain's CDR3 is CASTPDRANTEAFF. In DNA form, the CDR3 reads TGTGCCAGCACCCCGGACAGGGCTAACACTGAAGCTTTCTTT. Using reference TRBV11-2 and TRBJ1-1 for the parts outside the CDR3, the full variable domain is EAGVAQSPRYKIIEKRQSVAFWCNPISGHATLYWYQQILGQGPKLLIQFQNNGVVDDSQLPKDRFSAERLKGVDSTLKIQPAKLEDSAVYLCASTPDRANTEAFFGQGTRLTVV.

The CDR3 DNA reads as TGTGCCAGCAGTGCGACAGGGGCCCCCTATAATTCACCCCTCCACTTT. Amino acid sequence: CASSATGAPYNSPLHF. V gene TRBV25-1 combines with J gene TRBJ1-6; TRBD1 agrees at 8 bases. The germline CDR1 and CDR2 sequences are MGHDK and SYGVNS. This CDR3 comprises 16 residues. Trimming cost V 4 bases and J 2 bases; bases outside gene matches: 4.

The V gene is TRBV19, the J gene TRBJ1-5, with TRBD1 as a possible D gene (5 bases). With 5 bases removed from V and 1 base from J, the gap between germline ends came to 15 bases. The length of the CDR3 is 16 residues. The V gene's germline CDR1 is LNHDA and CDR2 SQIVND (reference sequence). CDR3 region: CASSYGRGGSNQPQHF. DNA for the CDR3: TGTGCCAGTAGTTATGGGCGGGGGGGAAGCAATCAGCCCCAGCATTTT.

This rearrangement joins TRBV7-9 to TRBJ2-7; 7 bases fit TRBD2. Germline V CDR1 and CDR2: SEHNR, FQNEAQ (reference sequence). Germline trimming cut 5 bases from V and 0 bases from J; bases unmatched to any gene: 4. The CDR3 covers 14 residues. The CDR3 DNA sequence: TGTGCCAGCAGCCTTACTAGCGCCTCCTACGAGCAGTACTTC. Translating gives CASSLTSASYEQYF.

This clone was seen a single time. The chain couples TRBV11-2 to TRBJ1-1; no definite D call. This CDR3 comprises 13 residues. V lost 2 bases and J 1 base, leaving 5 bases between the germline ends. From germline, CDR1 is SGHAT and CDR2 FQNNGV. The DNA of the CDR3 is TGTGCCAGCAGCTTAAGAGGGAACACTGAAGCTTTCTTT. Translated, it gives CASSLRGNTEAFF.

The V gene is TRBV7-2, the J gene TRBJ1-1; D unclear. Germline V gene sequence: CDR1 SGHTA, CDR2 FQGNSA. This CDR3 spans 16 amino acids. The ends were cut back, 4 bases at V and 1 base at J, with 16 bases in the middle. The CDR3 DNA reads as TGTGCCAGCAGCTATCCCTCGGGAGGGTGGAACACTGAAGCTTTCTTT. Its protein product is CASSYPSGGWNTEAFF.

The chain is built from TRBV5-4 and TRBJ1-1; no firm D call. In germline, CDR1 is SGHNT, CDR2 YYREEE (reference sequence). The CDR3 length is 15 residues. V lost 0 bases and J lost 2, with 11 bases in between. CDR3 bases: TGTGCCAGCAGCTTGGGAGGGAGTTTCAACACTGAAGCTTTCTTT. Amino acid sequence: CASSLGGSFNTEAFF.

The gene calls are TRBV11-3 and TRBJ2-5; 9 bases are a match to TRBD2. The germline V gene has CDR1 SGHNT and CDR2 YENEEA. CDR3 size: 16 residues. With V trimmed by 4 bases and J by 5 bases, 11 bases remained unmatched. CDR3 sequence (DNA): TGTGCCAGCAGCTCGTCTAGCGGGGACTCCTCGGAGACCCAGTACTTC. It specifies CASSSSSGDSSETQYF.

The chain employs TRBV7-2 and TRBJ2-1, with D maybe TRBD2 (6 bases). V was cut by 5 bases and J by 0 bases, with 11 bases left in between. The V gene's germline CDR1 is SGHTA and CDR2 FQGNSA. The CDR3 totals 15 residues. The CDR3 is CASSRDLLSYNEQFF. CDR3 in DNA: TGTGCCAGCAGCCGGGACTTACTCTCCTACAATGAGCAGTTCTTC.

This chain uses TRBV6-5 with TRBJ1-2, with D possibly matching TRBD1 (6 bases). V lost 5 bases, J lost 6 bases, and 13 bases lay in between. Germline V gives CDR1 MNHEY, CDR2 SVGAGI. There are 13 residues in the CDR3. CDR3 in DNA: TGTGCCAGCAGTAAACAGGGCGGCGATGGCTACACCTTC. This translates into CASSKQGGDGYTF.

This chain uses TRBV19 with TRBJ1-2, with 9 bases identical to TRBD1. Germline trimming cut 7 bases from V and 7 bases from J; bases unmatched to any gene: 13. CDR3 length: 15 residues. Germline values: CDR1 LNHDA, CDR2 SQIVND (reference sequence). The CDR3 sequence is CASNAGTGTAGGYTF. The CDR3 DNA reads TGTGCCAGTAATGCCGGGACAGGGACCGCTGGTGGCTACACCTTC.

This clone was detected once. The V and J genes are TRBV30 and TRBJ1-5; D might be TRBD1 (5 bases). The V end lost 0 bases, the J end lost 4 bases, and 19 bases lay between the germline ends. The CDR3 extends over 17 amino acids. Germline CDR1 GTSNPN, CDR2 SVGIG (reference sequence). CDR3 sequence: CAWSVGRLGGGNQPQHF. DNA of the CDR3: TGTGCCTGGAGTGTAGGTCGCCTTGGGGGGGGAAATCAGCCCCAGCATTTT.

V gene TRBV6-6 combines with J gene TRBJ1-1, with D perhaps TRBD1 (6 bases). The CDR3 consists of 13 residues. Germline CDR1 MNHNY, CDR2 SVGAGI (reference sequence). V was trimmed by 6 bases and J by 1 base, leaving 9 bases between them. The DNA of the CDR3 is TGTGCCAGCAGACCGGACAGGAACACTGAAGCTTTCTTT. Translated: CASRPDRNTEAFF.

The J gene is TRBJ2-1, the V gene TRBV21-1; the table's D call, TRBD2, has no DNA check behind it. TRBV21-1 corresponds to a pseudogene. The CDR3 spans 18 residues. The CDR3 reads CASSNSSGTQQAYNEQFF. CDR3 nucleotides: TGTGCCAGCAGCAATTCTTCAGGGACTCAACAAGCCTACAATGAGCAGTTCTTC.

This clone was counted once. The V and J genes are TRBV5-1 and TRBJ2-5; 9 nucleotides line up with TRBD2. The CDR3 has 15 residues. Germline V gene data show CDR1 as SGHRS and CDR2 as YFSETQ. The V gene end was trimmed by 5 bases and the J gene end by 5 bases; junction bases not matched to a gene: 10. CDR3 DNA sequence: TGCGCCAGCAGACCCTTAGCGGGAGATACGGAGACCCAGTACTTC. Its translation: CASRPLAGDTETQYF.